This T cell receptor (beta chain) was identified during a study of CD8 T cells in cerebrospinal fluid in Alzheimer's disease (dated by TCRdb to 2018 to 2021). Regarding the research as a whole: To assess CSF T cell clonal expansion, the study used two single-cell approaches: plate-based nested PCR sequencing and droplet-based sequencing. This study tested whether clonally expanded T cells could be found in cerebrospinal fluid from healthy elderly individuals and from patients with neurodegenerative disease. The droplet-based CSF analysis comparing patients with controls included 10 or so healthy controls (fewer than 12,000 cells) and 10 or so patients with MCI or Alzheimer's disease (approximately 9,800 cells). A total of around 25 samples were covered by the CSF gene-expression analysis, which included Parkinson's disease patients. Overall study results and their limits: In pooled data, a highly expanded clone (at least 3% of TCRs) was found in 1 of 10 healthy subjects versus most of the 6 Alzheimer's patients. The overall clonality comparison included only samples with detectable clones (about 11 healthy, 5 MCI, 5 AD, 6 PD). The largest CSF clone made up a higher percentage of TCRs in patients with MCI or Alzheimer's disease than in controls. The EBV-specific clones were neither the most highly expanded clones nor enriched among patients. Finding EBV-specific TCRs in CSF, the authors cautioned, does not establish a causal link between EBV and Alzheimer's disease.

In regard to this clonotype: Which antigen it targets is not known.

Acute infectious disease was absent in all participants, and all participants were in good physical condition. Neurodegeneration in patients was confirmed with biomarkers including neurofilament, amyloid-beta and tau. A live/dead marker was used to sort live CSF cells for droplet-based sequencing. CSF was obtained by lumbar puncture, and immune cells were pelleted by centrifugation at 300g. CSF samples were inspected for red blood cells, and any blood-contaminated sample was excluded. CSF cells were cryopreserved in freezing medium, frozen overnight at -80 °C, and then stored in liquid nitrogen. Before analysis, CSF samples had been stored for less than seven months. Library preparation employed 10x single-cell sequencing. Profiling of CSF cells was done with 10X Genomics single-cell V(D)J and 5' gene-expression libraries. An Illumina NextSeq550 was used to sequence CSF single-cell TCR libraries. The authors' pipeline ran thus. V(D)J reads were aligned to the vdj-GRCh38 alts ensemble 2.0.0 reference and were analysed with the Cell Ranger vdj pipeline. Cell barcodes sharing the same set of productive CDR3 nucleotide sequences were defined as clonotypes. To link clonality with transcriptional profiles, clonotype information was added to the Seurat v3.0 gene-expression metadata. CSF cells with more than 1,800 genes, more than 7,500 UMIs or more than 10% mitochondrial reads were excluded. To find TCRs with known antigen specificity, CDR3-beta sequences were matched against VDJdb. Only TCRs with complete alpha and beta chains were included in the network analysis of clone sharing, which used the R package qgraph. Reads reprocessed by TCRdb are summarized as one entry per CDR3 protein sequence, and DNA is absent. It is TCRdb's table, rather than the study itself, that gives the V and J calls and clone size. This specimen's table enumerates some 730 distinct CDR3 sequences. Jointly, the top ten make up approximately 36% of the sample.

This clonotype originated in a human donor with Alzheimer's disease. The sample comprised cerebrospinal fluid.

The CDR3 protein sequence reads: CASSEGALTHEQYF. This sequence uses TRBV9 and TRBJ2-7; the D gene TCRdb calls, TRBD2, cannot be checked with no DNA. Including cysteine and phenylalanine, the CDR3 has 14 amino acids. The protein alone is recorded here. Based on the germline V gene, the CDR1 and CDR2 sequences are SGDLS and YYNGEE.